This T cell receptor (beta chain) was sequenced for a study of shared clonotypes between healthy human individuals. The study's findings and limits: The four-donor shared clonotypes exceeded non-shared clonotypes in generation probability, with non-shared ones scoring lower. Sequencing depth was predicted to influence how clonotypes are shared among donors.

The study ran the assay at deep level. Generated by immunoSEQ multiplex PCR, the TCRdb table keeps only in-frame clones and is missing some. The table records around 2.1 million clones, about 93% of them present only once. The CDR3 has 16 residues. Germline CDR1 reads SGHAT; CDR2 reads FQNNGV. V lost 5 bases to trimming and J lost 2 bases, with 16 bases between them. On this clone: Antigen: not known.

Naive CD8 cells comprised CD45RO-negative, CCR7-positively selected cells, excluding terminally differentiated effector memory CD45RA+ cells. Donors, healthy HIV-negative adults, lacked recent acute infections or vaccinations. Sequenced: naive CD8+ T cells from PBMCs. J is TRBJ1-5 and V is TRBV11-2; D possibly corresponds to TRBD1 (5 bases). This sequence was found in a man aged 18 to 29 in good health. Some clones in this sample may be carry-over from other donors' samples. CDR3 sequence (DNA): TGTGCCAGCAGCCCCCATAGTGGGGCTGGCAATCAGCCCCAGCATTTT. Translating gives CASSPHSGAGNQPQHF.